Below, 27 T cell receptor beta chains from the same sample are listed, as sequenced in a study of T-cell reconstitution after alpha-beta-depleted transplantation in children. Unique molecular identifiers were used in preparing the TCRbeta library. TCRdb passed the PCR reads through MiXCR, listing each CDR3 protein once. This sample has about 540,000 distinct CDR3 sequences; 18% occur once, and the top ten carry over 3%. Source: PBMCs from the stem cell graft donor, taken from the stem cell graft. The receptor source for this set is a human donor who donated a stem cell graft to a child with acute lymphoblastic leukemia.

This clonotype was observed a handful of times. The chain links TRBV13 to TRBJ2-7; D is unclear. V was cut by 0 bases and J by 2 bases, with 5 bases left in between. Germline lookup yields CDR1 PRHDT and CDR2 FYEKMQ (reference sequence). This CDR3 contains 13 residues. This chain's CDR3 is CASSLGHTYEQYF. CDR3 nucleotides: TGTGCCAGCAGCTTAGGTCATACCTACGAGCAGTACTTC.

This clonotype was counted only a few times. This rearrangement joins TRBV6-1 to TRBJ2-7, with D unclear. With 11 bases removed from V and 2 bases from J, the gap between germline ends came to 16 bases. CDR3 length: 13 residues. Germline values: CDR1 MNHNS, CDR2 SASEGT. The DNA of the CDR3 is TGTGCCGTAGGTGGTAGTGGGACCTACGAGCAGTACTTC. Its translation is CAVGGSGTYEQYF.

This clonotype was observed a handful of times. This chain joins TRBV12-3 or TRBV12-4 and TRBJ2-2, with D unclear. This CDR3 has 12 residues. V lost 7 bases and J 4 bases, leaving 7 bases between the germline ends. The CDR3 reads CASTYGTGELFF. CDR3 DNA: TGTGCCAGCACCTATGGCACCGGGGAGCTGTTTTTT.

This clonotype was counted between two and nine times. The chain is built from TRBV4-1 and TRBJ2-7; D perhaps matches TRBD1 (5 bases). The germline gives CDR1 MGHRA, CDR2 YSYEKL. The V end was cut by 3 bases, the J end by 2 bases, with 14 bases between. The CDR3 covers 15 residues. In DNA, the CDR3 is TGCGCCAGCAGCCAGCAGGGCAGCGACGCCTACGAGCAGTACTTC. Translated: CASSQQGSDAYEQYF.

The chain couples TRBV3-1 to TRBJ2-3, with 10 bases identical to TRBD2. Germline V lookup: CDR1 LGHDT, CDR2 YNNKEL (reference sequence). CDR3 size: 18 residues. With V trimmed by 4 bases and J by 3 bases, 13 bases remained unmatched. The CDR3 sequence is CASSPEGLAGVGTDTQYF. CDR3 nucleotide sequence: TGTGCCAGCAGCCCCGAGGGGCTAGCGGGAGTGGGGACAGATACGCAGTATTTT.

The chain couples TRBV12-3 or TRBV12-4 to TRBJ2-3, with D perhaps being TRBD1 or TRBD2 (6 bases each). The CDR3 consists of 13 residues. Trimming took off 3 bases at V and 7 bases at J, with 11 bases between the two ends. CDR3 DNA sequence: TGTGCCAGCAGTTTTGAGGGGGGCAATACGCAGTATTTT. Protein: CASSFEGGNTQYF.

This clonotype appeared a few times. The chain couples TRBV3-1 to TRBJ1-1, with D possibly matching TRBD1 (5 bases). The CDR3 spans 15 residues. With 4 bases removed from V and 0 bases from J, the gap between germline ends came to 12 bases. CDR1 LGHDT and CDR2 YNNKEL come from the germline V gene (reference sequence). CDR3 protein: CASSLKLTVNTEAFF. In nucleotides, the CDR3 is TGTGCCAGCAGCCTAAAGCTGACAGTGAACACTGAAGCTTTCTTT.

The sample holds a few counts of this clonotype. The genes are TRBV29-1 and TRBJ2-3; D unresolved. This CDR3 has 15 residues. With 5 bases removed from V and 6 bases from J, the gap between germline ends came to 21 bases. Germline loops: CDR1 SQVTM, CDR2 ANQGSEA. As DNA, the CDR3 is TGCAGCGTTCCGATGGACGGTGAAGCTATGGATACGCAGTATTTT. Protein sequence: CSVPMDGEAMDTQYF.

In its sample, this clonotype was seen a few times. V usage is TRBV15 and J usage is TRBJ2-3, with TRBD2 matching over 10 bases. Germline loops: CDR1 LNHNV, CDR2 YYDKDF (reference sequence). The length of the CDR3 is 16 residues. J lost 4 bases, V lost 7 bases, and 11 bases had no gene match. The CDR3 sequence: CATKDLSGRAPDTQYF. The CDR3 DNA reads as TGTGCCACCAAGGATCTCAGCGGGAGGGCCCCAGATACGCAGTATTTT.

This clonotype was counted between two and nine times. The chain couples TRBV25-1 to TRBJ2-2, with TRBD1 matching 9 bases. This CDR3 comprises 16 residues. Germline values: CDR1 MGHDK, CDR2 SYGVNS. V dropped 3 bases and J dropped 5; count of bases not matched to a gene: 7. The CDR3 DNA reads TGTGCCAGCAGTGACCACGGGACAGGGCTGACCGGGGAGCTGTTTTTT. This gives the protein CASSDHGTGLTGELFF. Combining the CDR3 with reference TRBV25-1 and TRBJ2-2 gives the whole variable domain EADIYQTPRYLVIGTGKKITLECSQTMGHDKMYWYQQDPGMELHLIHYSYGVNSTEKGDLSSESTVSRIRTEHFPLTLESARPSHTSQYLCASSDHGTGLTGELFFGEGSRLTVL.

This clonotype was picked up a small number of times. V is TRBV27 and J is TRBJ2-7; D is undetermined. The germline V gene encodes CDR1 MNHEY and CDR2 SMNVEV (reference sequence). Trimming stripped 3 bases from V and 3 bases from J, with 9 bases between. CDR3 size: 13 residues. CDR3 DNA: TGTGCCAGCAGTTTTTCGCCCCGCTACGAGCAGTACTTC. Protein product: CASSFSPRYEQYF.

This CDR3 reads CASARGFKEKLFF. The CDR3 DNA is TGTGCCAGCGCTCGGGGGTTCAAGGAAAAACTGTTTTTT. The chain carries TRBV7-6 and TRBJ1-4; tentatively, D is TRBD1 (5 bases). V lost 8 bases and J 8 bases, leaving 15 bases between the germline ends. The germline CDR1 and CDR2 sequences are SGHVS and FNYEAQ. The CDR3 spans 13 residues. The full variable domain, completed using reference TRBV7-6 and TRBJ1-4, is GAGVSQSPRYKVTKRGQDVALRCDPISGHVSLYWYRQALGQGPEFLTYFNYEAQQDKSGLPNDRFSAERPEGSISTLTIQRTEQRDSAMYRCASARGFKEKLFFGSGTQLSVL.

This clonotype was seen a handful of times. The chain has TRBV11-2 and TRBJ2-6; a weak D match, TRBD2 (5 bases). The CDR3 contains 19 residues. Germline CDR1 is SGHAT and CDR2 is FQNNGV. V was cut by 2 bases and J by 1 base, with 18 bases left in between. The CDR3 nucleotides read TGTGCCAGCAGCTTAAGGGAGTCTCTTGGCATGTCTGGGGCCAACGTCCTGACTTTC. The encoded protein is CASSLRESLGMSGANVLTF.

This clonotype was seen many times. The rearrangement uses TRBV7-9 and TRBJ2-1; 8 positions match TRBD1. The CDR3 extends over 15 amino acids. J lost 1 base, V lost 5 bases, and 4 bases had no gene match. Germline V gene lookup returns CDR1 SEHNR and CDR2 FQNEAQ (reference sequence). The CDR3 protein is CASSLGTGSYNEQFF. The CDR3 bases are TGTGCCAGCAGCCTAGGGACAGGTTCCTACAATGAGCAGTTCTTC.

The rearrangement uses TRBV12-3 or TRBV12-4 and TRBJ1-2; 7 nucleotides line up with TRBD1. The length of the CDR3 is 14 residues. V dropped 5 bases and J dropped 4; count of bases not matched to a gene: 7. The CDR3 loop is CASSVGTVFYGYTF. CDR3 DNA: TGTGCCAGCAGTGTCGGGACAGTCTTCTATGGCTACACCTTC.

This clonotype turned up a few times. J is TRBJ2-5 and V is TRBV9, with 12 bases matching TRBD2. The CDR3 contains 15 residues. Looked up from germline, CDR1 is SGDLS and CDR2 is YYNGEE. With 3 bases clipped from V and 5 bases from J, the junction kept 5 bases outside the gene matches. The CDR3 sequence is CASSGSLAGGETQYF. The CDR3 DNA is TGTGCCAGCAGCGGAAGTCTAGCGGGAGGGGAGACCCAGTACTTC.

CDR3: CASSLASHRERQYF. CDR3 sequence (DNA): TGTGCCAGCAGTTTAGCCAGCCACAGGGAACGGCAGTACTTC. The chain combines TRBV12-3 or TRBV12-4 with TRBJ2-7, with a tentative D call TRBD1 (6 bases). The CDR3 length is 14 residues. Trimming pared 0 bases from V and 9 bases from J, leaving 15 bases between.

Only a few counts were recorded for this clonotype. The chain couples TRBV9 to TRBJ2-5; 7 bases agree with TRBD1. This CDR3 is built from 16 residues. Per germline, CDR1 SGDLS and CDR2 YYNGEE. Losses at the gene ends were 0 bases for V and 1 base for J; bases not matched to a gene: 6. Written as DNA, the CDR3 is TGTGCCAGCAGCGTAGGCGGCAGGGGGTTCCAAGAGACCCAGTACTTC. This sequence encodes CASSVGGRGFQETQYF.

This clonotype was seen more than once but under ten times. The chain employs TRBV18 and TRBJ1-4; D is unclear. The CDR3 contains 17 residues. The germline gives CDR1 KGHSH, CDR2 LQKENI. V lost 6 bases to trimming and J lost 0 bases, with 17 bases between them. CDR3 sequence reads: CASSLAAAVATNEKLFF. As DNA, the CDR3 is TGTGCCAGCTCGCTCGCGGCGGCAGTTGCAACTAATGAAAAACTGTTTTTT. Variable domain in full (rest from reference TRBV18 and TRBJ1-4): NAGVMQNPRHLVRRRGQEARLRCSPMKGHSHVYWYRQLPEEGLKFMVYLQKENIIDESGMPKERFSAEFPKEGPSILRIQQVVRGDSAAYFCASSLAAAVATNEKLFFGSGTQLSVL.

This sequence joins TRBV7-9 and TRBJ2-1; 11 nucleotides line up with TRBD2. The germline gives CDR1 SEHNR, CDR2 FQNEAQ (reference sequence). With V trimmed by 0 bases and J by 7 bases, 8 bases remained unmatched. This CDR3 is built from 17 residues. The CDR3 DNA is TGTGCCAGCAGCTTAGCGTTTTACCTAGCGGGAGGAAATGAGCAGTTCTTC. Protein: CASSLAFYLAGGNEQFF. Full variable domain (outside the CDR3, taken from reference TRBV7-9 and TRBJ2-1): DTGVSQNPRHKITKRGQNVTFRCDPISEHNRLYWYRQTLGQGPEFLTYFQNEAQLEKSRLLSDRFSAERPKGSFSTLEIQRTEQGDSAMYLCASSLAFYLAGGNEQFFGPGTRLTVL.

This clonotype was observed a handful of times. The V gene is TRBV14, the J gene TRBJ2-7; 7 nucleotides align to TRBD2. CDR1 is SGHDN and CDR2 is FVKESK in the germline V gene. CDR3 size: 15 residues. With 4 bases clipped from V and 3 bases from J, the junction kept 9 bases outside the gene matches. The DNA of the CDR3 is TGTGCCAGCAGCCCAAGAGGGAGGGACCACTACGAGCAGTACTTC. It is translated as CASSPRGRDHYEQYF. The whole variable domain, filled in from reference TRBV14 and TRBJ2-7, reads EAGVTQFPSHSVIEKGQTVTLRCDPISGHDNLYWYRRVMGKEIKFLLHFVKESKQDESGMPNNRFLAERTGGTYSTLKVQPAELEDSGVYFCASSPRGRDHYEQYFGPGTRLTVT.

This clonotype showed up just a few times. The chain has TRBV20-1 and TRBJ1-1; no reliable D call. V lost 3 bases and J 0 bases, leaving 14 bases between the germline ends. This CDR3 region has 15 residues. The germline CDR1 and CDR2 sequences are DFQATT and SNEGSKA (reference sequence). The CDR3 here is CSARTSGAMNTEAFF. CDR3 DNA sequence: TGCAGTGCTAGGACTTCAGGCGCGATGAACACTGAAGCTTTCTTT.

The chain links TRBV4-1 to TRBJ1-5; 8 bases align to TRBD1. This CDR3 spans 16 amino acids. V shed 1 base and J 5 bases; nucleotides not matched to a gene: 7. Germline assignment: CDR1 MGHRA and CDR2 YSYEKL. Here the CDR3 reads CASSQGGGTGHQPQHF. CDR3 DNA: TGCGCCAGCAGCCAAGGTGGAGGGACAGGTCATCAGCCCCAGCATTTT.

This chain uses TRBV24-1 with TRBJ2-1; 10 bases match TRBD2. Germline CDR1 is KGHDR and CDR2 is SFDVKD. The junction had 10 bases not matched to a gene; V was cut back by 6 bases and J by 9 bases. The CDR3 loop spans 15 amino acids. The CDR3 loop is CATSPLAGDEGEQFF. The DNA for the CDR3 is TGTGCCACCAGTCCGCTAGCGGGAGATGAGGGTGAGCAGTTCTTC.

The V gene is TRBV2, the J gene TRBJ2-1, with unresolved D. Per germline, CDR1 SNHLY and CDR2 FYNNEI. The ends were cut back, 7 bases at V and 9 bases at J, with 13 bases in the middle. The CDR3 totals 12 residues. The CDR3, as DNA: TGTGCCAGCAAGGCCTCTACCGGTGAGCAGTTCTTC. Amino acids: CASKASTGEQFF. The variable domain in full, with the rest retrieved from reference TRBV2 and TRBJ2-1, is EPEVTQTPSHQVTQMGQEVILRCVPISNHLYFYWYRQILGQKVEFLVSFYNNEISEKSEIFDDQFSVERPDGSNFTLKIRSTKLEDSAMYFCASKASTGEQFFGPGTRLTVL.

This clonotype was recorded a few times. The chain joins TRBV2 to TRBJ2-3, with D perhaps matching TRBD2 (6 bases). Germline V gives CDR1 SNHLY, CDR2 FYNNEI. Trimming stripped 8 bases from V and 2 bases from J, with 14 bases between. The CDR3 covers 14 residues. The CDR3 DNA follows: TGTGCCAGCGGGGGGTCTCGGGCCACAGATACGCAGTATTTT. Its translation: CASGGSRATDTQYF.

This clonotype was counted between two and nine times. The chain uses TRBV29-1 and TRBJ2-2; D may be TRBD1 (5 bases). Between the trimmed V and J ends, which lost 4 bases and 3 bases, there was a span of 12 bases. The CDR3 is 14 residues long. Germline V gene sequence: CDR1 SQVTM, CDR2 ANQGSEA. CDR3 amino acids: CSVAGIGYTGELFF. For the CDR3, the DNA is TGCAGCGTTGCAGGGATAGGGTACACCGGGGAGCTGTTTTTT.